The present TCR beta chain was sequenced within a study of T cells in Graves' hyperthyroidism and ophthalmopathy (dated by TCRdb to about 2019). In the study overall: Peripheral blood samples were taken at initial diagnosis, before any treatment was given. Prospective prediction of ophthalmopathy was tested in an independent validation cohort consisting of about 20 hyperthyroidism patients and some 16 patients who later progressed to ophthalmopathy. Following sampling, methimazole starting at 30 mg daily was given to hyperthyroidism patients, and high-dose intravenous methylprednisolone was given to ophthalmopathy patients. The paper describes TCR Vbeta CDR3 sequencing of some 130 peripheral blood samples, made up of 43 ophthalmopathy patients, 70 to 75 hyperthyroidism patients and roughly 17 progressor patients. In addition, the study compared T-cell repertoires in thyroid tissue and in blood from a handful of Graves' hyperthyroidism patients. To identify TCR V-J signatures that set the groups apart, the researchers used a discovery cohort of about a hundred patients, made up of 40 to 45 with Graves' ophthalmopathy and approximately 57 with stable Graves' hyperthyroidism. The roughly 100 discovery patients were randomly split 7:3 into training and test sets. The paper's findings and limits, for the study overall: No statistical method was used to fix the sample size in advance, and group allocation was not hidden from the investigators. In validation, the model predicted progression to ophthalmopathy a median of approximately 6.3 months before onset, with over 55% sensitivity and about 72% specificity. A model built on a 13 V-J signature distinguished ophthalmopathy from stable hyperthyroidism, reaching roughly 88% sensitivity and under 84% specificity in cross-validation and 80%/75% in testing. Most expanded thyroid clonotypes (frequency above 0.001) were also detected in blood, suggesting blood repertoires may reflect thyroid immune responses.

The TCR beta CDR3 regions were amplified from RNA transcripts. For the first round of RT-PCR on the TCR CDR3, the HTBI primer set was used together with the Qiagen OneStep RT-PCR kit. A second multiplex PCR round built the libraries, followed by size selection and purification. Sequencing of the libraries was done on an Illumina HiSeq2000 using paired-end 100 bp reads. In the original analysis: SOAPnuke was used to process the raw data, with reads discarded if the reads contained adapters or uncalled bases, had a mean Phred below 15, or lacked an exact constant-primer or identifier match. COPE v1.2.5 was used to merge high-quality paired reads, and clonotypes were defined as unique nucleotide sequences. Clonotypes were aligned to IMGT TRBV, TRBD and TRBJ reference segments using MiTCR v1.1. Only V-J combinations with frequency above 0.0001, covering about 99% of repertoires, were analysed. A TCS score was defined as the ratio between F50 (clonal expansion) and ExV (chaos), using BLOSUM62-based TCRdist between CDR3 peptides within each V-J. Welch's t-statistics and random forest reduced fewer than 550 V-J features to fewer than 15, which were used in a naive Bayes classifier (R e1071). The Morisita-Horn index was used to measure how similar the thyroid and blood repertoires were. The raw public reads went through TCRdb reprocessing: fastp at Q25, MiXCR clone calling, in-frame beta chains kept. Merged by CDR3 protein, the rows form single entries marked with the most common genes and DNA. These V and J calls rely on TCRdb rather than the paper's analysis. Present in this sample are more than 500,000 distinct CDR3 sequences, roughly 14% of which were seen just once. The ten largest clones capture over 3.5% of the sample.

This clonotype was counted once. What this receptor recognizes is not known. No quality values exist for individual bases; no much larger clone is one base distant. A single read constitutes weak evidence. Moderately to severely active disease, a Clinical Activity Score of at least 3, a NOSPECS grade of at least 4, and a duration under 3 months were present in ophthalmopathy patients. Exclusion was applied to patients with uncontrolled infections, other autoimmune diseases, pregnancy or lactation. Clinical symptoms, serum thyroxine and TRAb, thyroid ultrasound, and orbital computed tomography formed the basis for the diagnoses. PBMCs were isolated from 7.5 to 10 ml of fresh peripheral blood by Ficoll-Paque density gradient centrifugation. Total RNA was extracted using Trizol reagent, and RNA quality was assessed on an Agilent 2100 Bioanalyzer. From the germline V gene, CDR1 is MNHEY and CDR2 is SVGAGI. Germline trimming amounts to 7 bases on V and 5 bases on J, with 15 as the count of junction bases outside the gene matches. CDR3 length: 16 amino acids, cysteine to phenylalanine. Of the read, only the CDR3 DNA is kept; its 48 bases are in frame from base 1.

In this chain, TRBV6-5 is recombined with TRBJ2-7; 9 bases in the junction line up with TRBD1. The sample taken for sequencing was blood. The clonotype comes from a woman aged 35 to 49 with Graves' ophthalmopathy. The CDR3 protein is CASTSGQGAGTHEQYF. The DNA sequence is TGTGCCAGCACTTCGGGACAGGGCGCGGGGACCCACGAGCAGTACTTC.